Presented here are 26 T cell receptor beta chains from one specimen sequenced in a study of sequential checkpoint blockade in melanoma. Treatment meaning: randomized to nivolumab then ipilimumab (arm A) or the reverse (arm B). Sequenced by immunoSEQ multiplex PCR; TCRdb stores in-frame clones only, minus some. The sample shows about 40,000 clones, almost 85% of them seen only once. The source material was CD8+ T cells sorted from blood (inferred from file names), sampled from a patient given nivolumab and ipilimumab in sequence. All receptors derive from a human donor with melanoma.

V and J are TRBV11-3 and TRBJ1-5; 7 bases fit TRBD1. J lost 3 bases, V lost 2 bases, and 4 bases had no gene match. CDR1 is SGHNT, CDR2 YENEEA, per germline. The CDR3 is 15 amino acids. The CDR3 nucleotides are TGTGCCAGCAGCTTAAGACAGGGCCCCAATCAGCCCCAGCATTTT. It translates to CASSLRQGPNQPQHF. The full variable domain, in which reference TRBV11-3 and TRBJ1-5 provide the parts outside the CDR3, is EAGVVQSPRYKIIEKKQPVAFWCNPISGHNTLYWYLQNLGQGPELLIRYENEEAVDDSQLPKDRFSAERLKGVDSTLKIQPAELGDSAVYLCASSLRQGPNQPQHFGDGTRLSIL.

This chain uses TRBV9 with TRBJ2-7; no definite D call. V was clipped by 0 bases and J by 5 bases, with 9 bases between them. This CDR3 has 13 amino acids. Per germline, CDR1 SGDLS and CDR2 YYNGEE. Here the CDR3 reads CASSVADGHEQYF. CDR3 DNA: TGTGCCAGCAGCGTAGCTGATGGCCACGAGCAGTACTTC.

The V and J genes are TRBV27 and TRBJ1-3; possible D gene TRBD1, 5 bases. Per the germline V gene, CDR1 is MNHEY and CDR2 is SMNVEV (reference sequence). The CDR3 is made up of 14 amino acids. V was clipped by 3 bases and J by 4 bases, with 10 bases between them. The CDR3 reads CASSLGGAGNTIYF. The CDR3 DNA is TGTGCCAGCAGTTTGGGGGGAGCGGGAAACACCATATATTTT.

This clone is medium-sized. CDR3 DNA sequence: TGTGCCAGCAGATGGGACAGTGACAATAGCAATCAGCCCCAGCATTTT. This sequence encodes CASRWDSDNSNQPQHF. V is TRBV28 and J is TRBJ1-5; 7 nucleotides agree with TRBD1. The V gene end was trimmed by 6 bases and the J gene end by 0 bases; junction bases not matched to a gene: 8. Germline-derived CDR1 and CDR2 are MDHEN and SYDVKM. CDR3 length: 16 amino acids. Variable domain in full (rest from reference TRBV28 and TRBJ1-5): DVKVTQSSRYLVKRTGEKVFLECVQDMDHENMFWYRQDPGLGLRLIYFSYDVKMKEKGDIPEGYSVSREKKERFSLILESASTNQTSMYLCASRWDSDNSNQPQHFGDGTRLSIL.

The chain employs TRBV28 and TRBJ1-4, with 9 bases aligning to TRBD1. Trimming removed 6 bases from V and 6 bases from J; junction bases left unmatched: 5. The V gene's germline CDR1 is MDHEN and CDR2 SYDVKM. The CDR3 sequence is 14 residues long. CDR3 residues: CASRETGGDEKLFF. CDR3 DNA sequence: TGTGCCAGCAGGGAGACAGGGGGTGATGAAAAACTGTTTTTT. The variable domain in full, with the rest retrieved from reference TRBV28 and TRBJ1-4, is DVKVTQSSRYLVKRTGEKVFLECVQDMDHENMFWYRQDPGLGLRLIYFSYDVKMKEKGDIPEGYSVSREKKERFSLILESASTNQTSMYLCASRETGGDEKLFFGSGTQLSVL.

The rearrangement joins TRBV6-5 to TRBJ1-2; D is undetermined. Germline V gene lookup returns CDR1 MNHEY and CDR2 SVGAGI. This CDR3 has 13 amino acids. V lost 3 bases, J lost 5 bases, and 10 bases lay in between. CDR3 loop: CASSYERNYGYTF. The DNA for the CDR3 is TGTGCCAGCAGTTATGAGCGGAATTATGGCTACACCTTC.

This clone was observed a few times. This chain links TRBV7-9 with TRBJ2-1; TRBD2 matches at 7 bases. This CDR3 has 15 residues. Germline V CDR1 and CDR2: SEHNR, FQNEAQ (reference sequence). Losses at the gene ends were 5 bases for V and 2 bases for J; bases not matched to a gene: 6. The CDR3 DNA is TGTGCCAGCAGCGGGTGGGAGGGTCCCTACAATGAGCAGTTCTTC. This gives the protein CASSGWEGPYNEQFF.

The gene calls are TRBV28 and TRBJ2-3; D may be TRBD1 (6 bases). CDR1 and CDR2 (germline): MDHEN, SYDVKM. This CDR3 has 13 amino acids. V lost 3 bases, J lost 4 bases, and 8 bases lay in between. The chain's CDR3 is CASSLTGSDTQYF. CDR3 sequence (DNA): TGTGCCAGCAGTTTGACAGGTTCAGATACGCAGTATTTT.

The chain recombines TRBV19 with TRBJ1-2, with 7 bases lining up with TRBD1. This CDR3 contains 14 residues. CDR1 LNHDA and CDR2 SQIVND come from the germline V gene (reference sequence). The trim removed 4 bases at V and 7 bases at J, leaving 9 bases unmatched. The CDR3 loop is CASSTENRGSGYTF. The DNA of the CDR3 is TGTGCCAGTAGTACAGAGAACAGGGGAAGTGGCTACACCTTC.

The J gene is TRBJ2-7, the V gene TRBV7-2; maybe TRBD1 (7 bases). The CDR3 loop spans 14 amino acids. Germline V CDR1 and CDR2: SGHTA, FQGNSA. Trimming took 5 bases from V and 2 from J, leaving 13 bases between them. CDR3 region: CASSPPGGTYEQYF. The CDR3 coding sequence is TGTGCCAGCAGCCCCCCAGGGGGGACCTACGAGCAGTACTTC.

The chain is built from TRBV5-1 and TRBJ2-2, with TRBD1 matching 9 bases. The V gene's germline CDR1 is SGHRS and CDR2 YFSETQ. The junction had 10 bases not matched to a gene; V was cut back by 3 bases and J by 7 bases. The CDR3 extends over 16 amino acids. The CDR3 coding sequence is TGCGCCAGCAGCTCAGGGACAGGGAGCAAGATCGGGGAGCTGTTTTTT. Amino acids: CASSSGTGSKIGELFF.

The chain carries TRBV4-1 and TRBJ2-1; possible D gene TRBD2, 5 bases. The CDR3 length is 16 residues. Germline loops: CDR1 MGHRA, CDR2 YSYEKL. V lost 3 bases, J lost 0 bases, and 12 bases lay in between. The CDR3, as DNA: TGCGCCAGCAGCCACGGACTCCTGAGCTCCTACAATGAGCAGTTCTTC. Protein: CASSHGLLSSYNEQFF.

This chain links TRBV10-2 with TRBJ2-5; tentative D call: TRBD1 (6 bases). The DNA end favors TRBJ2-7, so the J call may be wrong. CDR1 WSHSY and CDR2 SAAADI come from the germline V gene. The CDR3 loop spans 14 amino acids. The CDR3 region is CASSEGTRQYEQYF. The DNA for the CDR3 is TGCGCCAGCAGTGAGGGGACACGACAATACGAGCAGTACTTC.

The chain uses TRBV5-4 and TRBJ2-1; D is perhaps TRBD2 (6 bases). The CDR3 totals 13 residues. Germline V CDR1 and CDR2: SGHNT, YYREEE (reference sequence). V was cut by 7 bases and J by 0 bases, with 8 bases left in between. CDR3 sequence reads: CASRGGSYNEQFF. The CDR3 DNA sequence: TGTGCCAGCCGGGGAGGCTCCTACAATGAGCAGTTCTTC.

The chain has TRBV6-5 and TRBJ2-1; 8 bases agree with TRBD2. Germline CDR1 MNHEY, CDR2 SVGAGI. The CDR3 is 15 amino acids. The ends lost 3 bases at V and 0 bases at J; junction bases unmatched: 1. The CDR3 reads CASSYGTSSYNEQFF. The CDR3 nucleotides read TGTGCCAGCAGTTATGGGACTAGCTCCTACAATGAGCAGTTCTTC.

The chain couples TRBV10-2 to TRBJ2-7; D is unresolved. The V gene lost 6 bases and the J gene lost 7 bases, with 13 bases spanning the gap. Per the germline V gene, CDR1 is WSHSY and CDR2 is SAAADI. The CDR3 is made up of 12 amino acids. Written as DNA, the CDR3 is TGCGCCAGCAGCCAGGTTGTATGGGAGCAGTACTTC. This gives the protein CASSQVVWEQYF.

This sequence joins TRBV2 and TRBJ2-7, with 14 bases matching TRBD2. With 3 bases clipped from V and 5 bases from J, the junction kept 3 bases outside the gene matches. In germline, CDR1 is SNHLY, CDR2 FYNNEI. The CDR3 is 15 residues long. CDR3 sequence reads: CASSDPTSGRDEQYF. The CDR3 coding sequence is TGTGCCAGCAGTGACCCGACTAGCGGGAGGGACGAGCAGTACTTC.

V gene TRBV9 combines with J gene TRBJ2-3; no definite D call. Germline-derived CDR1 and CDR2 are SGDLS and YYNGEE. V gave up 2 bases and J gave up 5 bases, with 6 bases separating them. The length of the CDR3 is 12 residues. The DNA for the CDR3 is TGTGCCAGCAGCGTTACTAAAGATACGCAGTATTTT. Translation: CASSVTKDTQYF.

V gene TRBV7-3 combines with J gene TRBJ2-1; 8 bases are a match to TRBD2. This CDR3 has 15 amino acids. The J segment lost 4 bases and the V segment lost 2 bases, leaving 4 bases of the junction unmatched. Per germline, CDR1 SGHTA and CDR2 FQGTGA. The CDR3 DNA follows: TGTGCCAGCAGCTTACTACTAGCGGCGTACAATGAGCAGTTCTTC. This codes for CASSLLLAAYNEQFF.

This clone was seen a few times. The chain recombines TRBV5-4 with TRBJ1-2, with D hard to call. This CDR3 has 14 residues. Germline V CDR1 and CDR2: SGHNT, YYREEE (reference sequence). Trimming took off 4 bases at V and 6 bases at J, with 16 bases between the two ends. This CDR3 reads CASSLAVAADGYTF. Here the CDR3 DNA reads TGTGCCAGCAGCCTAGCGGTGGCGGCGGATGGCTACACCTTC.

The V and J genes are TRBV5-6 and TRBJ2-1; TRBD1 matches at 8 bases. This CDR3 is built from 16 residues. The V gene end was trimmed by 3 bases and the J gene end by 4 bases; junction bases not matched to a gene: 9. From germline, CDR1 is SGHDT and CDR2 YYEEEE. The CDR3 sequence: CASSSPGQVTYNEQFF. CDR3 bases: TGTGCCAGCAGCTCTCCGGGACAGGTTACTTACAATGAGCAGTTCTTC.

J is TRBJ2-7 and V is TRBV5-1, with TRBD2 matching over 7 bases. CDR1 is SGHRS and CDR2 is YFSETQ in the germline V gene. The V gene end was trimmed by 4 bases and the J gene end by 2 bases; junction bases not matched to a gene: 12. CDR3 length equals 16 residues. The CDR3, as DNA: TGCGCCAGCAGCCAAGCCCCAGCGGGGCCCCCCTACGAGCAGTACTTC. It is translated as CASSQAPAGPPYEQYF.

This rearrangement joins TRBV6-1 to TRBJ1-5; tentatively, D is TRBD1 (5 bases). The CDR3 loop spans 17 amino acids. In germline, CDR1 is MNHNS, CDR2 SASEGT. V was pared by 2 bases and J by 0 bases, with 14 bases between. CDR3 in DNA: TGTGCCAGCAGTGAAATTTGGGGGGGGGATAGCAATCAGCCCCAGCATTTT. Protein sequence: CASSEIWGGDSNQPQHF.

With respect to this clone: Compared with germline, one end of the junction differs, possibly owing to a read error. J is TRBJ1-2 and V is TRBV27; D gene ambiguous. CDR3 length: 14 residues. The germline V gene has CDR1 MNHEY and CDR2 SMNVEV (reference sequence). For the CDR3, the DNA is TGTGCCAGCAGTTCCTATCGTTCTAATTATGGCTACACCTTC. It is translated as CASSSYRSNYGYTF.

This clone was seen only a few times. This chain uses TRBV7-9 with TRBJ1-2; the match to TRBD1 covers 7 bases. The CDR3 length is 13 residues. Germline-derived CDR1 and CDR2 are SEHNR and FQNEAQ (reference sequence). Germline trimming cut 5 bases from V and 3 bases from J; bases unmatched to any gene: 3. The CDR3 DNA reads as TGTGCCAGCAGCCGGACAGGCTACTATGGCTACACCTTC. Encoded protein: CASSRTGYYGYTF. The full variable domain, with the rest looked up from reference TRBV7-9 and TRBJ1-2, is DTGVSQNPRHKITKRGQNVTFRCDPISEHNRLYWYRQTLGQGPEFLTYFQNEAQLEKSRLLSDRFSAERPKGSFSTLEIQRTEQGDSAMYLCASSRTGYYGYTFGSGTRLTVV.

This sequence joins TRBV6-1 and TRBJ2-1, with a weak D call TRBD2 (5 bases). The CDR3 contains 15 residues. The germline V gene has CDR1 MNHNS and CDR2 SASEGT. The V and J ends lost 2 bases and 6 bases respectively, with 14 bases between them. CDR3 coding DNA: TGTGCCAGCAGTGAATTTGGGCTAGCTTCCAATGAGCAGTTCTTC. It is translated as CASSEFGLASNEQFF.